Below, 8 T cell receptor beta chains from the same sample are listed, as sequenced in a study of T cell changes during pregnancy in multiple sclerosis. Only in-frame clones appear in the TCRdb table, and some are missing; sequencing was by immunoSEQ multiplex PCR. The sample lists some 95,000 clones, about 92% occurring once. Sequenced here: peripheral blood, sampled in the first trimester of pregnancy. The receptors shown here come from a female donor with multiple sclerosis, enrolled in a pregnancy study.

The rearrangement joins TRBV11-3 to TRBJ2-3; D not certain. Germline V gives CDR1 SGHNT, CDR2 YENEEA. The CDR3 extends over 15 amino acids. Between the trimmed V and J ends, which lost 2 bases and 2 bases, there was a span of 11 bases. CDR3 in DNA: TGTGCCAGCAGCTTATCGGAGCAGCACACAGATACGCAGTATTTT. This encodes CASSLSEQHTDTQYF.

Here the CDR3 reads CAWSVSFGQGAYTGELFF. The CDR3 DNA reads as TGTGCCTGGAGTGTATCGTTTGGTCAGGGGGCCTACACCGGGGAGCTGTTTTTT. The J gene is TRBJ2-2, the V gene TRBV30; 8 bases are shared with TRBD1. Germline CDR1 is GTSNPN and CDR2 is SVGIG (reference sequence). The CDR3 length is 18 residues. Trimming at V came to 0 bases and at J to 3 bases, leaving 12 bases not matched to a gene.

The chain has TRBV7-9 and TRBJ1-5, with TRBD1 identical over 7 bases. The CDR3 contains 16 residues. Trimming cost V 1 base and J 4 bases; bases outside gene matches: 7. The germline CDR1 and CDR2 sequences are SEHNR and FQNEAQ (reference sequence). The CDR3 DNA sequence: TGTGCCAGCAGCTTAGGCCCTGGACAGGAGAATCAGCCCCAGCATTTT. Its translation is CASSLGPGQENQPQHF. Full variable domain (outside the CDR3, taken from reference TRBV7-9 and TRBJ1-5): DTGVSQNPRHKITKRGQNVTFRCDPISEHNRLYWYRQTLGQGPEFLTYFQNEAQLEKSRLLSDRFSAERPKGSFSTLEIQRTEQGDSAMYLCASSLGPGQENQPQHFGDGTRLSIL.

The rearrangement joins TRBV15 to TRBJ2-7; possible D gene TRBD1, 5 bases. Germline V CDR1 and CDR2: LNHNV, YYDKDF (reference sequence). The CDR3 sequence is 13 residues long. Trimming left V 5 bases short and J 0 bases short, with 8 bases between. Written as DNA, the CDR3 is TGTGCCACCAGCCGACAGTCCTCCTACGAGCAGTACTTC. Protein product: CATSRQSSYEQYF.

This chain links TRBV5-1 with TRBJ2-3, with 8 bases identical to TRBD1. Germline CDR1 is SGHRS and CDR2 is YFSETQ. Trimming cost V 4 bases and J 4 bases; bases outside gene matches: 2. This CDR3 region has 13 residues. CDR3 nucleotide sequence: TGCGCCAGCAGCCGGACAGGGTCAGATACGCAGTATTTT. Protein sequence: CASSRTGSDTQYF. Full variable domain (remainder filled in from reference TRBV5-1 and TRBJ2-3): KAGVTQTPRYLIKTRGQQVTLSCSPISGHRSVSWYQQTPGQGLQFLFEYFSETQRNKGNFPGRFSGRQFSNSRSEMNVSTLELGDSALYLCASSRTGSDTQYFGPGTRLTVL.

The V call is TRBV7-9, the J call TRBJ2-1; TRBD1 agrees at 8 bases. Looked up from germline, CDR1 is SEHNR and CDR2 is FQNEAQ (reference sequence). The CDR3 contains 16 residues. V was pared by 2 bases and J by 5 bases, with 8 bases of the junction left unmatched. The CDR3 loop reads CASSLPSRGRNNEQFF. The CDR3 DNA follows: TGTGCCAGCAGCTTACCCAGCAGGGGGCGAAACAATGAGCAGTTCTTC.

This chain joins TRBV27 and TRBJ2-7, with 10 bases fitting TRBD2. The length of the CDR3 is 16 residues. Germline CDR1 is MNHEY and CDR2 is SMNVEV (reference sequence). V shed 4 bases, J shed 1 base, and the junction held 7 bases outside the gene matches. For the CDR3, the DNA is TGTGCCAGCAGTTCAGAAGGACTAGCGGAATCCTACGAGCAGTACTTC. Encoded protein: CASSSEGLAESYEQYF.

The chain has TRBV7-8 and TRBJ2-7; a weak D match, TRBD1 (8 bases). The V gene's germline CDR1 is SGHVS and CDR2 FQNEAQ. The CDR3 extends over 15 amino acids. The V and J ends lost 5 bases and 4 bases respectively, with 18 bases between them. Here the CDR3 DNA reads TGTGCCAGCAGCCACCTGACACAGGGGGGGTACGAGCAGTACTTC. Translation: CASSHLTQGGYEQYF.